The rows below give T cell receptor beta chains drawn from one sample of a study of blood T cell repertoires in COVID-19. The method was immunoSEQ multiplex PCR; TCRdb's version includes in-frame clones alone and lacks a portion of them. The table includes some 110,000 clones, 85% to 90% detected once. Input material: peripheral blood. These receptors originate from a human donor in a cohort sampled during active COVID-19. CDR3s include the opening cysteine and the closing phenylalanine or tryptophan. D genes are given only for firm matches. Size values are once, few and many counts, or a class for expanded clones, and some rows have none.

TRBD1 - TRBJ1-1 TRBV18 CASSESAGTGIIEAFF TGTGCCAGCTCAGAGAGCGCCGGGACAGGGATTATTGAAGCTTTCTTT
- - TRBJ2-2 TRBV11-3 CASSKTSSTGELFF TGTGCCAGCAGCAAAACTAGCAGCACCGGGGAGCTGTTTTTT
TRBD1 - TRBJ1-2 TRBV11-3 CASSLLGQGYGYTF TGTGCCAGCAGCTTATTGGGACAGGGGTATGGCTACACCTTC
TRBD2 - TRBJ2-3 TRBV7-9 CASSFGLAGNTDTQYF TGTGCCAGCAGCTTCGGACTAGCGGGGAACACAGATACGCAGTATTTT
- - TRBJ2-3 TRBV7-2 CASSLVAPSDTQYF TGTGCCAGCAGCTTAGTAGCGCCGTCAGATACGCAGTATTTT
TRBD2 - TRBJ2-1 TRBV28 CATAGGLRNEQFF TGTGCCACTGCGGGAGGGCTAAGAAATGAGCAGTTCTTC
- - TRBJ1-6 TRBV27 CASSTRTENSPLHF TGTGCCAGCAGTACGCGGACAGAAAATTCACCCCTCCACTTT
TRBD1 - TRBJ2-7 TRBV7-2 CASSLGGTGEQYF TGTGCCAGCAGCTTGGGCGGGACAGGGGAGCAGTACTTC
TRBD2 - TRBJ2-4 TRBV6-2/TRBV6-3 CASRPRTSGGANIQYF TGTGCCAGCAGACCTAGGACTAGCGGGGGGGCAAACATTCAGTACTTC
- - TRBJ1-5 TRBV18 CASSRNGVASNQPQHF TGTGCCAGCTCCCGGAACGGGGTTGCCAGCAATCAGCCCCAGCATTTT
TRBD1 - TRBJ1-1 TRBV25-1 CASRKTGTGTEAFF TGTGCCAGCAGAAAAACCGGGACAGGTACTGAAGCTTTCTTT
- - TRBJ2-7 TRBV19 CASSTQGGRSSYEQYF TGTGCCAGTAGTACACAGGGGGGGAGAAGCTCCTACGAGCAGTACTTC
TRBD2 - TRBJ2-7 TRBV19 CASSGTSGRKYEQYF TGTGCCAGTAGTGGCACTAGCGGGAGAAAGTACGAGCAGTACTTC
- - TRBJ1-2 TRBV9 CASSAGDYWGYTF TGTGCCAGCAGCGCGGGAGATTATTGGGGCTACACCTTC
- many TRBJ2-7 TRBV6-5 CASTEADTSYEQYF TGTGCCAGCACCGAGGCGGACACCTCCTACGAGCAGTACTTC
TRBD1 few TRBJ1-5 TRBV23-1 CASNGTAKSNQPQHF TGCGCCAGCAACGGGACAGCTAAGAGCAATCAGCCCCAGCATTTT
TRBD1 - TRBJ2-7 TRBV5-6 CASSLRGQVYEQYF TGTGCCAGCAGCCTTCGTGGACAGGTCTACGAGCAGTACTTC
TRBD1 once TRBJ1-1 TRBV5-4 CASSSRPGQVNTEAFF TGTGCCAGCAGCTCCCGCCCGGGACAGGTGAACACTGAAGCTTTCTTT
TRBD2 few TRBJ2-2 TRBV6-2/TRBV6-3 CASSYLAGGPTGELFF TGTGCCAGCAGTTACCTAGCGGGGGGGCCCACCGGGGAGCTGTTTTTT
TRBD1 - TRBJ1-6 TRBV2 CASSDEQGYNSPLHF TGTGCCAGCAGTGACGAACAGGGGTATAATTCACCCCTCCACTTT
- - TRBJ1-2 TRBV19 CASTPGAGGYTF TGTGCCAGCACCCCCGGGGCGGGAGGCTACACCTTC
- - TRBJ2-7 TRBV5-6 CASSLASYEQYF TGTGCCAGCAGCTTGGCTAGCTACGAGCAGTACTTC
TRBD1 - TRBJ2-3 TRBV5-1 CASRYSGGTTDTQYF TGCGCCAGCAGATACTCAGGGGGAACCACAGATACGCAGTATTTT
- - TRBJ1-4 TRBV25-1 CASSEGGGGEKLFF TGTGCCAGCAGTGAGGGAGGGGGAGGCGAAAAACTGTTTTTT
- - TRBJ1-1 TRBV11-3 CASSSFWALDTEAFF TGTGCCAGCAGCTCATTCTGGGCTCTGGACACTGAAGCTTTCTTT
TRBD1 once TRBJ2-7 TRBV19 CASSPRDRGYEQYF TGTGCCAGTAGTCCGCGGGACAGGGGGTACGAGCAGTACTTC
TRBD1 - TRBJ1-5 TRBV27 CASSSDRGYQPQHF TGTGCCAGCAGCTCGGACAGGGGCTATCAGCCCCAGCATTTT
TRBD1 - TRBJ2-5 TRBV10-1 CASSEMTGVGETQYF TGCGCCAGCAGTGAAATGACAGGGGTGGGGGAGACCCAGTACTTC